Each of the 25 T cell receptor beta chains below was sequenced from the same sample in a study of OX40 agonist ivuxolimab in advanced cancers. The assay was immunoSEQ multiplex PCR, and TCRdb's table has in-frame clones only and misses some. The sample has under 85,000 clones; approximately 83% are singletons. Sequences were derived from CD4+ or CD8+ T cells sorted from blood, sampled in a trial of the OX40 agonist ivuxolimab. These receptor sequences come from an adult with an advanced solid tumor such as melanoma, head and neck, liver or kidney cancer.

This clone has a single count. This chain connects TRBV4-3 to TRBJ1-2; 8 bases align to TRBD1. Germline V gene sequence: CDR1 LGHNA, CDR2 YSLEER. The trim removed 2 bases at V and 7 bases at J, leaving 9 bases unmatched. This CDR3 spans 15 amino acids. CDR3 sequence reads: CASSQPGQGARGYTF. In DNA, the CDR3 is TGCGCCAGCAGCCAACCCGGACAGGGCGCGCGTGGCTACACCTTC.

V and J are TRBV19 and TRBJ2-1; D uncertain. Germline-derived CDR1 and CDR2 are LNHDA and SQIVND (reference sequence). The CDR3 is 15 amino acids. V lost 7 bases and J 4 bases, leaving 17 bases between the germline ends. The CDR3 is CASMSVGSRYNEQFF. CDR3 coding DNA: TGTGCCAGTATGTCTGTGGGCAGTAGATACAATGAGCAGTTCTTC.

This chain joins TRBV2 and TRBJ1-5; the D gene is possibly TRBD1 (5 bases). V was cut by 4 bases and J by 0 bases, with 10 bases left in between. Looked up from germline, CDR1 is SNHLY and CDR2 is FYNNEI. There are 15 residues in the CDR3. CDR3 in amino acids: CASSADIHSNQPQHF. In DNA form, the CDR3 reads TGTGCCAGCAGTGCGGACATTCATAGCAATCAGCCCCAGCATTTT.

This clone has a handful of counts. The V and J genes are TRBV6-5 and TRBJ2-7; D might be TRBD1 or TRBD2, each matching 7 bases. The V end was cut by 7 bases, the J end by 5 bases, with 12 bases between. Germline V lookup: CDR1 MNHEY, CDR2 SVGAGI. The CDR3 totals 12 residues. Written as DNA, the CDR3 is TGTGCCAGCACCAGGGGGGGTGACGAGCAGTACTTC. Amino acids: CASTRGGDEQYF.

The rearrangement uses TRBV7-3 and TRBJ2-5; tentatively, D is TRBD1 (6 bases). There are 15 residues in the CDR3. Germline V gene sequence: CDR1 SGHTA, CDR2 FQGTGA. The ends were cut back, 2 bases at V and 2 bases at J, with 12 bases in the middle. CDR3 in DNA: TGTGCCAGCAGCTTAGGACAGTTAGGACAAGAGACCCAGTACTTC. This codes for CASSLGQLGQETQYF.

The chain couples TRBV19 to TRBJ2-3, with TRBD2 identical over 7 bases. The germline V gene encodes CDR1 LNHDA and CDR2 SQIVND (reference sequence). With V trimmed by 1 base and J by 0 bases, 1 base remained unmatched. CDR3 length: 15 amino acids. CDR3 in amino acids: CASSIGGGSTDTQYF. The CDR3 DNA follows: TGTGCCAGTAGTATAGGGGGGGGGAGCACAGATACGCAGTATTTT.

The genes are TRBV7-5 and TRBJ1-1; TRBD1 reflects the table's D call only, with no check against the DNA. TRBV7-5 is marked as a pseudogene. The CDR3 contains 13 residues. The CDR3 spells CASRGQSNTEAFF. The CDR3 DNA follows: TGTGCCAGCAGGGGACAGTCAAACACTGAAGCTTTCTTT.

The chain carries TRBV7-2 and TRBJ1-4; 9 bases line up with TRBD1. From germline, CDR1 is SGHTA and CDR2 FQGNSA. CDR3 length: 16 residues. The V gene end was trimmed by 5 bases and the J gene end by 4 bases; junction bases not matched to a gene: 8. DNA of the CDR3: TGTGCCAGCAGCCGGAGGCCGGGACAGGGTAATGAAAAACTGTTTTTT. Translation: CASSRRPGQGNEKLFF.

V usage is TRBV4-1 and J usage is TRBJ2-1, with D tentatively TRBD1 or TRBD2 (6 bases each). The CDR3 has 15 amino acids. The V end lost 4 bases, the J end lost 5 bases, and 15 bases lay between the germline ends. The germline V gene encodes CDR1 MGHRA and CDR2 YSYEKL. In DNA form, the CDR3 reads TGCGCCAGCAGCCTATGGCAGGGGAGGCACAATGAGCAGTTCTTC. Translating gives CASSLWQGRHNEQFF.

The CDR3 reads CASSAYDRAYGYTF. The CDR3 bases are TGTGCCAGCAGTGCCTACGACAGGGCCTATGGCTACACCTTC. V usage is TRBV28 and J usage is TRBJ1-2, with 7 bases lining up with TRBD1. CDR1 is MDHEN, CDR2 SYDVKM, per germline. The junction had 7 bases not matched to a gene; V was cut back by 5 bases and J by 4 bases. This CDR3 is built from 14 residues.

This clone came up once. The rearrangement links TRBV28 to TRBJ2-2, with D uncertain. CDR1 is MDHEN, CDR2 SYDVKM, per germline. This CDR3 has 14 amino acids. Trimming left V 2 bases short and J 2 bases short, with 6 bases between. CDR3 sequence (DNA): TGTGCCAGCAGTTTACGCACTAACACCGGGGAGCTGTTTTTT. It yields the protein CASSLRTNTGELFF.

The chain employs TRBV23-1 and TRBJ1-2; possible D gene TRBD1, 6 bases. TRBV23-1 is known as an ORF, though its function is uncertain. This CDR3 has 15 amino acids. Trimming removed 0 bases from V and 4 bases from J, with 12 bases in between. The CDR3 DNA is TGCGCCAGCAGTCAATCGTGGCAGGACAGCTATGGCTACACCTTC. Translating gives CASSQSWQDSYGYTF.

The CDR3 region is CASSKPTATNQPQHF. The CDR3 DNA reads as TGTGCCAGCAGCAAGCCGACAGCTACTAATCAGCCCCAGCATTTT. This chain connects TRBV28 to TRBJ1-5, with a tentative D call TRBD1 (5 bases). Germline lookup yields CDR1 MDHEN and CDR2 SYDVKM. The CDR3 totals 15 residues. Trimming left V 6 bases short and J 4 bases short, with 16 bases between.

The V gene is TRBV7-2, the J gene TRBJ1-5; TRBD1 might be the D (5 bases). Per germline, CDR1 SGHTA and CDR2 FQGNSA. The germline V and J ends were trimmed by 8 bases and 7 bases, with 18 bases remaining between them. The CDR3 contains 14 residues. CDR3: CASSRGAGKQPQHF. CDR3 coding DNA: TGTGCCAGCTCCCGGGGTGCAGGGAAGCAGCCCCAGCATTTT.

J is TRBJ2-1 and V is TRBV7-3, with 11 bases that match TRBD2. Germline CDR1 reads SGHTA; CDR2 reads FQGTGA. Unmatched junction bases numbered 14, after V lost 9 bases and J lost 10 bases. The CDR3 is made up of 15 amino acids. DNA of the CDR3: TGTGCCAGTTCACCGGCTAGCGGGAGGCCCGTGGAGCAGTTCTTC. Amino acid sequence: CASSPASGRPVEQFF.

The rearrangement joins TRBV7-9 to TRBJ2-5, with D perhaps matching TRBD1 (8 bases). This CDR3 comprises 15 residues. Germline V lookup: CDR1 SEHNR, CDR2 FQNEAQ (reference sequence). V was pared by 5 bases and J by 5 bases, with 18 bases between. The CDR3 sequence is CASSTRTGREETQYF. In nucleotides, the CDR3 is TGTGCCAGCAGCACCCGGACAGGGCGGGAGGAGACCCAGTACTTC.

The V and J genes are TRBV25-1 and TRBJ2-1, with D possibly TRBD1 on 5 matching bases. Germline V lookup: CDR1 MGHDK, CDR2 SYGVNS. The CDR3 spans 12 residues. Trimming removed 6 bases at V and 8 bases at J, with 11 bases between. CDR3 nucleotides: TGTGCCAGCAGGCACCTAGGGGATGAGCAGTTCTTC. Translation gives CASRHLGDEQFF.

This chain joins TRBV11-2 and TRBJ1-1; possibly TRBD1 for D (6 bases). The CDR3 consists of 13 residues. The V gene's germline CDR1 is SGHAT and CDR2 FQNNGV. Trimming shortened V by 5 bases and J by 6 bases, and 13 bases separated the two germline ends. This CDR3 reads CASSVAAGAEAFF. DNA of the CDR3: TGTGCCAGCAGCGTAGCCGCAGGGGCTGAAGCTTTCTTT.

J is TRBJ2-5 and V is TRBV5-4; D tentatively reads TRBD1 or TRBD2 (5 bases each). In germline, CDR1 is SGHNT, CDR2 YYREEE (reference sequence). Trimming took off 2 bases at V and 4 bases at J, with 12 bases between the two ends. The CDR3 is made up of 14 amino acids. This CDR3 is CASSFGGWVETQYF. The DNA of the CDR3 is TGTGCCAGCAGCTTTGGGGGATGGGTAGAGACCCAGTACTTC.

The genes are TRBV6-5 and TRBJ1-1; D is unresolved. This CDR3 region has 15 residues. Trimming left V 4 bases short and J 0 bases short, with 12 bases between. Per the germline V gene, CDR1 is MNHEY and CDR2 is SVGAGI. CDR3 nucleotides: TGTGCCAGCAGTTCCCCGGGAGTGGTGAACACTGAAGCTTTCTTT. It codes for CASSSPGVVNTEAFF.

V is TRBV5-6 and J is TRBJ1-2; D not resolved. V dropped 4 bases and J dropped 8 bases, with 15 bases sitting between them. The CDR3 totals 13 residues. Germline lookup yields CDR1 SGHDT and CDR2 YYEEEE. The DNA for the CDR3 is TGTGCCAGCAGCAACACCGGGCACGGCGGCTACACCTTC. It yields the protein CASSNTGHGGYTF.

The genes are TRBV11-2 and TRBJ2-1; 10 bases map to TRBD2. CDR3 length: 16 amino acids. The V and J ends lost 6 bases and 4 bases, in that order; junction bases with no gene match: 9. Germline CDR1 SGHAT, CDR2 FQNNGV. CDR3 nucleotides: TGTGCCAGCAGGGGTTCAAGACTAGCGGGTTACAATGAGCAGTTCTTC. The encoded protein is CASRGSRLAGYNEQFF.

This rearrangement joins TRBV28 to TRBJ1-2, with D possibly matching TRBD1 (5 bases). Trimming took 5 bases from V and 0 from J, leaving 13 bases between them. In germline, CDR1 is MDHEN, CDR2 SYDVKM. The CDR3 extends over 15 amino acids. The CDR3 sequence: CASSPAGGANYGYTF. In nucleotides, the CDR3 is TGTGCCAGCAGTCCCGCCGGGGGAGCTAACTATGGCTACACCTTC.

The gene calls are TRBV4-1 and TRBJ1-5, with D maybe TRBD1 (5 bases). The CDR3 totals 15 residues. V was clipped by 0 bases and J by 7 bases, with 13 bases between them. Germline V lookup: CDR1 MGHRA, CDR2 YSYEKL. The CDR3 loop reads CASSQDWGVGQPQHF. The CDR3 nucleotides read TGCGCCAGCAGCCAAGATTGGGGGGTAGGCCAGCCCCAGCATTTT.

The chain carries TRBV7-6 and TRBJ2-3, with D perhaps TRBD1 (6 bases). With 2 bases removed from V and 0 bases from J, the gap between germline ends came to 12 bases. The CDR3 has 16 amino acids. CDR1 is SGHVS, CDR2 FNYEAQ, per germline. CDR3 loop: CASSLRSGQSTDTQYF. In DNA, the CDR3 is TGTGCCAGCAGCTTAAGATCTGGACAGAGCACAGATACGCAGTATTTT.